The TCR beta chain described here comes from a study of T cell changes during pregnancy in multiple sclerosis. Sequencing was performed with immunoSEQ multiplex PCR; in TCRdb, only in-frame clones are kept and a portion is missing. The sample records approximately 52,000 clones, about 92% being singletons. V lost 0 bases and J lost 5; bases outside the gene matches: 16. CDR1 LGHNA and CDR2 YNFKEQ come from the germline V gene. This CDR3 is built from 18 residues. The sample was CD4+ T cells from peripheral blood mononuclear cells, taken after pregnancy. The sequence derives from a female donor with multiple sclerosis, enrolled in a pregnancy study. The rearrangement uses TRBV4-2 and TRBJ2-7; 7 nucleotides line up with TRBD2. This CDR3 is CASSQDLGRGSGSHEQYF. In DNA, the CDR3 is TGTGCCAGCAGCCAAGATTTGGGGAGGGGTAGCGGGTCCCACGAGCAGTACTTC.